This T cell receptor beta chain was identified during a study of post-analysis software for immune sequencing data. In the study overall: Disease trajectories encompassed relapsing-remitting, secondary progressive and progressive-relapsing multiple sclerosis. General observations from the study: Five TRBV segments, including TRBV5-6, TRBV5-1 and TRBV20-1, were more frequent in patients than controls. Patients with multiple sclerosis recorded significantly lower normalized Chao1 diversity than controls, the study found. F measure clustering grouped samples strongly by preparation batch.

Looked up from germline, CDR1 is PRHDT and CDR2 is FYEKMQ (reference sequence). V was pared by 5 bases and J by 2 bases, with 18 bases between. CDR3 length: 16 amino acids. This clonotype occurred a few times. The antigen is unknown. TCR beta cDNA libraries had unique molecular identifiers. cDNA molecules numbering about 480,000 came from roughly 1 to 10 million T cells. MiXCR, run by TCRdb on the PCR reads, gives a single entry per CDR3 protein. This sample carries roughly 600,000 distinct CDR3 sequences, around 47% of them seen once, and the ten largest clones take approximately 1.7%. The sample taken for sequencing was blood. The genes are TRBV13 and TRBJ2-5; possibly TRBD1 for D (6 bases). The source of this sequence is a girl aged 5 to 17 with multiple sclerosis. The DNA of the CDR3 is TGTGCCAGCAGCCCCCCAGGGGCGAATGAGCAAGAGACCCAGTACTTC. Translated, it gives CASSPPGANEQETQYF.